This TCR beta chain was sequenced during a study of blood T cells in healthy people across ages. Notes on the study in general: Diversity estimates from one million T cells were considered underestimates. A strong correlation was found between TCR beta diversity and the percentage of naive T cells. Age brought a roughly linear fall in TCR beta diversity measured per million T cells.

This clonotype has just one count. Its specificity is unknown. A J-beta primer mix and a sample-barcoded 5' primer were used in a second PCR of roughly 6 to 11 cycles. Every sample produced at least 2.5 million CDR3-containing paired-end reads. MiXCR, applied by TCRdb to the 5' RACE reads, yields one record per CDR3 protein. Among about 1.4 million distinct CDR3 sequences listed, around 55% were seen once. Material for sequencing was blood. The TCR originated in a man aged 18 to 29 in good health.

This CDR3 is CASLGGSDGYTF. The CDR3 DNA follows: TGTGCCAGCCTAGGTGGGTCCGATGGCTACACCTTC. The V and J genes are TRBV2 and TRBJ1-2; D gene ambiguous. Germline CDR1 SNHLY, CDR2 FYNNEI. V was shortened by 8 bases and J by 6 bases, with 13 bases between the two germline ends. The CDR3 loop spans 12 amino acids.